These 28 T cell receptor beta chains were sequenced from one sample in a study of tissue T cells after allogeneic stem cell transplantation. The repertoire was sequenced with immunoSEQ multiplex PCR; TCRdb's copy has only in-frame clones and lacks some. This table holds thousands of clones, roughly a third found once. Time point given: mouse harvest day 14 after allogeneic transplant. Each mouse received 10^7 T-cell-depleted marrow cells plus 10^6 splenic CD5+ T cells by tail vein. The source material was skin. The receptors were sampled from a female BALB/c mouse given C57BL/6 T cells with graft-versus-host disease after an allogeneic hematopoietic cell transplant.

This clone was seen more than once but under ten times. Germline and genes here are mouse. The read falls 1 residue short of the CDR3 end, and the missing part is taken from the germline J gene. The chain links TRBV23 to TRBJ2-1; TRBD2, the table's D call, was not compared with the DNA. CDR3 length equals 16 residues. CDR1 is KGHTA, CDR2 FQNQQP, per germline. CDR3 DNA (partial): TGCTCCAGCAGTCAATTGGACTGGGGGAACTATGCTGAGCAGTTC. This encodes CSSSQLDWGNYAEQF. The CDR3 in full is CSSSQLDWGNYAEQFF.

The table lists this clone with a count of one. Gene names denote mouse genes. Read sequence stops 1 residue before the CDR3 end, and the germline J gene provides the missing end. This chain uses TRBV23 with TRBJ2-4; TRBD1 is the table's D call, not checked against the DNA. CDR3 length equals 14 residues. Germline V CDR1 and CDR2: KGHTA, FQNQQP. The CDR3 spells CSSRPGGSQNTLYF. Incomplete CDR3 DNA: TGCTCCAGCAGGCCAGGGGGTAGTCAAAACACCTTGTAC.

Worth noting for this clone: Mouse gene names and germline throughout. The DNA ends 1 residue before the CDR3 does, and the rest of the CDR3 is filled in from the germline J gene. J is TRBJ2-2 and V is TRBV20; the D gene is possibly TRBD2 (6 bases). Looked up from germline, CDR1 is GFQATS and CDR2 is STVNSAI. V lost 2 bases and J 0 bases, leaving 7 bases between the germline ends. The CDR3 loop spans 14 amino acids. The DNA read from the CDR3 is TGTGGTGCTAGGACTGGGACAAACACCGGGCAGCTCTAC. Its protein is CGARTGTNTGQLY. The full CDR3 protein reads CGARTGTNTGQLYF.

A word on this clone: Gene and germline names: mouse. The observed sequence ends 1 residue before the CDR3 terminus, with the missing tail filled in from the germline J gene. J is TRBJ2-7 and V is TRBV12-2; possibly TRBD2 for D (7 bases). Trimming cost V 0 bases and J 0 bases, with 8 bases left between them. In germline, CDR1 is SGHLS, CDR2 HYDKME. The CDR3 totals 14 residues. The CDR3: CASSLGGRSYEQYF. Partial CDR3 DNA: TGTGCCAGCTCTCTCGGGGGGCGCTCCTATGAACAGTAC.

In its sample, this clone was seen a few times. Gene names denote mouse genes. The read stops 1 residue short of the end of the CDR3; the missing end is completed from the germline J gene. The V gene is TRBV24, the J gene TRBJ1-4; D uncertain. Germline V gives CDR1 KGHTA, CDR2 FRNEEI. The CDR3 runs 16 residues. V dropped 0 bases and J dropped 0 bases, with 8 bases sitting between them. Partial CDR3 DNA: TGTGCCAGCAGTCTGTATAAGGGCTTTTCCAACGAAAGATTATTT. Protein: CASSLYKGFSNERLF. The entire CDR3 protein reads CASSLYKGFSNERLFF.

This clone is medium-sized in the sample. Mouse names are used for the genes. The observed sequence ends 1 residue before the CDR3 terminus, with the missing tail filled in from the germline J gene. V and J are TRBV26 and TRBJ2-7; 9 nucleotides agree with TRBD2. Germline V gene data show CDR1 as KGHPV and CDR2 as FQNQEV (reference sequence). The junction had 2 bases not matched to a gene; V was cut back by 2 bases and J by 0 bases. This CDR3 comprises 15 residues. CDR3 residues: CASSLLGGFSYEQYF. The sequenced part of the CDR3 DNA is TGTGCCAGCAGTCTGCTGGGGGGGTTCTCCTATGAACAGTAC.

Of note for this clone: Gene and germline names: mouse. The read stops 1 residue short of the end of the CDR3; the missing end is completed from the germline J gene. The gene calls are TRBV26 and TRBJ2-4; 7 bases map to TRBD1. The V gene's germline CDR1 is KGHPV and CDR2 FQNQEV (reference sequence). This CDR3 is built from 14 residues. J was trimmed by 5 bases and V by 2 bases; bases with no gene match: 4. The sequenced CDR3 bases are TGTGCCAGCAGTCTGGGGGGACAGATAAACACCTTGTAC. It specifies CASSLGGQINTLY. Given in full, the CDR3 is CASSLGGQINTLYF.

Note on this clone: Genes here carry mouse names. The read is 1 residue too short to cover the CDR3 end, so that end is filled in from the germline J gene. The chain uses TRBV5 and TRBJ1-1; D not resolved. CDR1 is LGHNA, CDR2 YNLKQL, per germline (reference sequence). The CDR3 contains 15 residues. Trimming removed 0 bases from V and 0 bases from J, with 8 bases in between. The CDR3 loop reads CASSQDGVANTEVFF. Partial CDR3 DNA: TGTGCCAGCAGCCAAGATGGGGTGGCAAACACAGAAGTCTTC.

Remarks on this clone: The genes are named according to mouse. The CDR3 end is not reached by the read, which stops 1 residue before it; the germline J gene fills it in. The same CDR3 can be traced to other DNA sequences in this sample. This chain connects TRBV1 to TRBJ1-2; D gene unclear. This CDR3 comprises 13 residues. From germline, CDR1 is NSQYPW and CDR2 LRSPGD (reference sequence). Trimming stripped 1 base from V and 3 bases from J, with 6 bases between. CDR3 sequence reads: CTCSAGQDSDYTF. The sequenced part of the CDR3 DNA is TGCACCTGCAGTGCAGGGCAGGACTCCGACTACACC.

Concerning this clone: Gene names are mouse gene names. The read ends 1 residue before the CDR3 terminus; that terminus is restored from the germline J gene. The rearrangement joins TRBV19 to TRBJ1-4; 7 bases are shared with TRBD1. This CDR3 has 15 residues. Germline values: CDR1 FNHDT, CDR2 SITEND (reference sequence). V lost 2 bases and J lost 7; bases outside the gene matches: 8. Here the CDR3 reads CASSIRDSRGERLFF. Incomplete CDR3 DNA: TGTGCCAGCAGTATCAGGGACAGCAGGGGCGAAAGATTATTT.

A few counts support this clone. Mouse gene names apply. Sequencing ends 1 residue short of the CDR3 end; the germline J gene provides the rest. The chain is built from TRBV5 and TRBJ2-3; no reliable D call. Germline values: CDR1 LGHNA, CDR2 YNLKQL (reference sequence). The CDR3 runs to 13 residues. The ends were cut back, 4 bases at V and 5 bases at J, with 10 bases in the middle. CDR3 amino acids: CASSPSGVETLYF. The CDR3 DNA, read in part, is TGTGCCAGCAGCCCCTCGGGCGTAGAAACGCTGTAT.

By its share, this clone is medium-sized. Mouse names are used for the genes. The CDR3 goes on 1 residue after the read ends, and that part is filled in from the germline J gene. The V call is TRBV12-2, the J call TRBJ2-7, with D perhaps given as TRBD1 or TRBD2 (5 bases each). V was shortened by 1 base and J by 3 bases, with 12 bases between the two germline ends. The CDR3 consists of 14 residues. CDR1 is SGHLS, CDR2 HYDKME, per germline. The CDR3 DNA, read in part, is TGTGCCAGCTCTCTTGGAGGGGCCCGCTATGAACAGTAC. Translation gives CASSLGGARYEQY. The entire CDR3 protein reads CASSLGGARYEQYF.

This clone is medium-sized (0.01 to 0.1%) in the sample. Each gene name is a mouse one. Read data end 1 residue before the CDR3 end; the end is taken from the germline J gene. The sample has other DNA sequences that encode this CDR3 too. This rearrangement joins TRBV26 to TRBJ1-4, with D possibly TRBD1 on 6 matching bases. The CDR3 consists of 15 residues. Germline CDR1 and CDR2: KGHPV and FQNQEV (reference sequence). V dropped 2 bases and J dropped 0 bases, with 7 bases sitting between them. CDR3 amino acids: CASSLGQISNERLFF. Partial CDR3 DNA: TGTGCCAGCAGTCTGGGACAGATTTCCAACGAAAGATTATTT.

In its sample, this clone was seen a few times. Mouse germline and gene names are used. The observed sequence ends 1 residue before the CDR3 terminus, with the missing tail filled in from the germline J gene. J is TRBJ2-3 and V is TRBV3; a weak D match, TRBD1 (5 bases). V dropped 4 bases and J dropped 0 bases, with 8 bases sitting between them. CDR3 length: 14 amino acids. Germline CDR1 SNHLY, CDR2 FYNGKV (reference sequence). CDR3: CASSSTASAETLYF. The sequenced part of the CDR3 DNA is TGTGCCAGCAGCTCGACAGCTAGTGCAGAAACGCTGTAT. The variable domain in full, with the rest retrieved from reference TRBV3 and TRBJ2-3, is GPKVLQIPSHQIIDMGQMVTLNCDPVSNHLYFYWYKQILGQQMEFLVNFYNGKVMEKSKLFKDQFSVERPDGSYFTLKIQPTALEDSAVYFCASSSTASAETLYFGSGTRLTVL.

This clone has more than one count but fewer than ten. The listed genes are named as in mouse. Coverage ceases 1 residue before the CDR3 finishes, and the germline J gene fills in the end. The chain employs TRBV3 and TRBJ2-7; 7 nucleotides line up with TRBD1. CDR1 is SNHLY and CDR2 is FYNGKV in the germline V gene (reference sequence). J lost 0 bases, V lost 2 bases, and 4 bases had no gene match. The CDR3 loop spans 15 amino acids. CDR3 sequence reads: CASSLRAGGSYEQYF. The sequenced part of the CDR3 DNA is TGTGCCAGCAGCTTAAGGGCAGGGGGCTCCTATGAACAGTAC.

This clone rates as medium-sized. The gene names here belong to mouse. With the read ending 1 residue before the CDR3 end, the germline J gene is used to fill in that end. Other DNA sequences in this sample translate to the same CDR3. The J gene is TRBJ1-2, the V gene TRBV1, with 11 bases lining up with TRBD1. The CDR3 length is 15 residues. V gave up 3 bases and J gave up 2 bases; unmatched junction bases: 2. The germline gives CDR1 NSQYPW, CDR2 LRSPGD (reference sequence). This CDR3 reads CTCSARDRGNSDYTF. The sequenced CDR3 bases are TGCACCTGCAGTGCCCGGGACAGGGGGAACTCCGACTACACC.

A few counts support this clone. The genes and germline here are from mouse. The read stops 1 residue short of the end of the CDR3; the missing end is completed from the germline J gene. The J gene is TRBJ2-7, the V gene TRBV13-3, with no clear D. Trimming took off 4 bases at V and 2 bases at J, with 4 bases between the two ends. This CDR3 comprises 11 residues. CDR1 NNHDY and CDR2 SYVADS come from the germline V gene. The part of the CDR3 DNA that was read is TGTGCCAGCAGTCCAGCCTATGAACAGTAC. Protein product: CASSPAYEQY. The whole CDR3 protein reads CASSPAYEQYF.

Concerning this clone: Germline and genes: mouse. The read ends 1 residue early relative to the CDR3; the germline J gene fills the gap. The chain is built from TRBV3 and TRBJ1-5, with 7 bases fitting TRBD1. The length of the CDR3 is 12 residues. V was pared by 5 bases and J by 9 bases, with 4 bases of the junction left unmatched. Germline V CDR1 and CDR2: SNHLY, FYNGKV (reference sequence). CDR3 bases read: TGTGCCAGCAGCATACAGGGGTCGGCTCCGCTT. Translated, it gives CASSIQGSAPL. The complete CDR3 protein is CASSIQGSAPLF.

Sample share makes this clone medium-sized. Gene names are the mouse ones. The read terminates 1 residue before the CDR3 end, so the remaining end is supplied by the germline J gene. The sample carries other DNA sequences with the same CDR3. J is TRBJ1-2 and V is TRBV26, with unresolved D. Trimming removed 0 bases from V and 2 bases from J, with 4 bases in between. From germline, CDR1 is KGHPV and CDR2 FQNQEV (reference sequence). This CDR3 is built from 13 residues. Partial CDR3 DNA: TGTGCCAGCAGTCTGTCGGGTAACTCCGACTACACC. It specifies CASSLSGNSDYT. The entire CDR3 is CASSLSGNSDYTF.

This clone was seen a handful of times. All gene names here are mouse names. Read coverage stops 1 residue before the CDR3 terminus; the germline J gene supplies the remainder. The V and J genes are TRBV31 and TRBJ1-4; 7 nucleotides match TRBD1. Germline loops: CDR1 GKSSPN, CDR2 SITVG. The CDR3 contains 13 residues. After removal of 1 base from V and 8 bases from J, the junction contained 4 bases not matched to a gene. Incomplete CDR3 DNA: TGTGCCTGGAGTCCAGGGGGAAGGGAAAGATTATTT. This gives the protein CAWSPGGRERLF. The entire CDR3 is CAWSPGGRERLFF.

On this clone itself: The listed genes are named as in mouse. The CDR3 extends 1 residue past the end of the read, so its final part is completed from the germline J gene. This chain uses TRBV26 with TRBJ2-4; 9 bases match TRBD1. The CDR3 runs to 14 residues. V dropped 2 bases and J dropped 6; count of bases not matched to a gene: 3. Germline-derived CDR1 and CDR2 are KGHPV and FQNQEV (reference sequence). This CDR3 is CASSLRTGVNTLYF. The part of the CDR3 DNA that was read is TGTGCCAGCAGTCTGCGGACAGGGGTGAACACCTTGTAC.

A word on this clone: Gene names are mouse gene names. The CDR3 bases that were read are TGTGCCAGCAGTCGAGACAGCAACGAAAGATTATTT. This encodes CASSRDSNERLF. The whole CDR3 is CASSRDSNERLFF. V usage is TRBV19 and J usage is TRBJ1-4; D may be TRBD1 (5 bases). The observed sequence ends 1 residue before the CDR3 terminus, with the missing tail filled in from the germline J gene. Germline-derived CDR1 and CDR2 are FNHDT and SITEND (reference sequence). The V end was cut by 4 bases, the J end by 4 bases, with 8 bases between. The CDR3 length is 13 residues. The whole variable domain, remainder taken from reference TRBV19 and TRBJ1-4, is GGIITQTPKFLIGQEGQKLTLKCQQNFNHDTMYWYRQDSGKGLRLIYYSITENDLQKGDLSEGYDASREKKSSFSLTVTSAQKNEMAVFLCASSRDSNERLFFGHGTKLSVL.

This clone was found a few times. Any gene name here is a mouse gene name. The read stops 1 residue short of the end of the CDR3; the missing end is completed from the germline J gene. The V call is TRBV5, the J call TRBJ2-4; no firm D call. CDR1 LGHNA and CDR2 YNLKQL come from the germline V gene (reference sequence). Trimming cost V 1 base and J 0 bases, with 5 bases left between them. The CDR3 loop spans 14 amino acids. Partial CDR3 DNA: TGTGCCAGCAGCCAAGGGGCAAGTCAAAACACCTTGTAC. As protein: CASSQGASQNTLY. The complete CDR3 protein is CASSQGASQNTLYF.

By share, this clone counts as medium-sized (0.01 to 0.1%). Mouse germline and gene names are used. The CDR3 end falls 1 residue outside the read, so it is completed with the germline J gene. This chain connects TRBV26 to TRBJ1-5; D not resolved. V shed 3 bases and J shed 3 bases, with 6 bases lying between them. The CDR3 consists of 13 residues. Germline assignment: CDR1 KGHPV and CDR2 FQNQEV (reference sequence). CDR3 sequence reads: CASSLDVNQAPLF. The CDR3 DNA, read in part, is TGTGCCAGCAGTCTAGATGTCAACCAGGCTCCGCTT.

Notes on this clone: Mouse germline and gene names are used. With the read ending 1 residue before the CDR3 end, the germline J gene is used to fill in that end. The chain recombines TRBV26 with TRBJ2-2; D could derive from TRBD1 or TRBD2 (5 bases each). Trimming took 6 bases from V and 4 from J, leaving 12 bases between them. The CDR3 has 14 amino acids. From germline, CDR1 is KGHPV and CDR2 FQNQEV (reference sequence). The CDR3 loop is CASRAPGGTGQLYF. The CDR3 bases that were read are TGTGCCAGCAGGGCCCCCGGGGGCACCGGGCAGCTCTAC.

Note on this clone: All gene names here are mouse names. Partial CDR3 DNA: TGTGCCAGCAGCTTAGCTTATTCTGGAAATACGCTCTAT. Its translation is CASSLAYSGNTLY. The whole CDR3 protein is CASSLAYSGNTLYF. The chain combines TRBV3 with TRBJ1-3; D is unresolved. The read halts 1 residue ahead of the CDR3 end, with the missing end drawn from the germline J gene. Germline CDR1 is SNHLY and CDR2 is FYNGKV (reference sequence). This CDR3 comprises 14 residues. Trimming stripped 0 bases from V and 0 bases from J, with 3 bases between.

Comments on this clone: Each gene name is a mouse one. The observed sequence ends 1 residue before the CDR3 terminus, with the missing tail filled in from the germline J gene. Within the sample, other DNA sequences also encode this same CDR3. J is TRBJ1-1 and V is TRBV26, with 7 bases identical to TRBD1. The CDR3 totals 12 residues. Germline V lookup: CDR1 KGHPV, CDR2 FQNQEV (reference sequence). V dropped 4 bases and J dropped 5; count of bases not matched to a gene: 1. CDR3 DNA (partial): TGTGCCAGCAGTCCGGGACAGACAGAAGTCTTC. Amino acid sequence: CASSPGQTEVF. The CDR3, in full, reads CASSPGQTEVFF.

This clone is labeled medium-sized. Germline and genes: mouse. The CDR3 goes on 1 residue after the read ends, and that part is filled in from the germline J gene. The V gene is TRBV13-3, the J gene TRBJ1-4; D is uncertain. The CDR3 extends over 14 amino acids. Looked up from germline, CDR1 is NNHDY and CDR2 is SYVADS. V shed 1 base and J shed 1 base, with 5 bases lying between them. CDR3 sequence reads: CASSDLGSNERLFF. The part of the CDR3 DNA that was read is TGTGCCAGCAGTGATCTGGGTTCCAACGAAAGATTATTT.